This entry features one T cell receptor beta chain sequence. This sample is drawn from a study of shared clonotypes between healthy human individuals. Per the study methods: ImmunoSEQ gave junction-only sequences without quality scores, so filtering differed. This table comes from immunoSEQ multiplex PCR, and its TCRdb copy is limited to in-frame clones, with some not included. That table is the source of V, J and clone size, and D and trimming were worked out from the DNA. The data contain about 1 million clones, under 80% of them singletons. All of the donors resided in Nashville, Tennessee, and each was a Caucasian adult. This clonotype originated in a man between 18 and 29 years old in good health. The sample consisted of memory CD4+ T cells sorted from blood. Subset described: CD45RA-negative fraction.

The CDR3 spells CASSHLPISSGKNNEQFF. The CDR3 DNA is TGCGCCAGCAGCCATCTCCCTATCTCTAGCGGGAAAAACAATGAGCAGTTCTTC. The chain carries TRBV5-1 and TRBJ2-1; 9 bases fit TRBD2. CDR1 is SGHRS, CDR2 YFSETQ, per germline. The V segment lost 4 bases and the J segment 5 bases; nucleotides outside the gene matches: 16. The CDR3 has 18 residues.